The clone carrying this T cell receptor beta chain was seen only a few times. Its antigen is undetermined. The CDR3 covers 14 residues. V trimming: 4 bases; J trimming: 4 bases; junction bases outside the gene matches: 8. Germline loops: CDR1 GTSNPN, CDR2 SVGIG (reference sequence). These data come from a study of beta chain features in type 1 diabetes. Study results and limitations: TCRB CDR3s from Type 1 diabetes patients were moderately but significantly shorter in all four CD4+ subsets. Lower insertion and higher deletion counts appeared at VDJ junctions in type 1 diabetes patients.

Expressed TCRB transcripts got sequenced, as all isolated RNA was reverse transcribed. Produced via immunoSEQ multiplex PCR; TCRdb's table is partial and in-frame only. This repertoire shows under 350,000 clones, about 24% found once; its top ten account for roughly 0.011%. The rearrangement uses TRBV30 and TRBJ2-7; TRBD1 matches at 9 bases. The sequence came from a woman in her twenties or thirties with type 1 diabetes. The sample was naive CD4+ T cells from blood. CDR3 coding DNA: TGTGCCTGGAACCTGGGACAGGGAGAGTACGAGCAGTACTTC. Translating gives CAWNLGQGEYEQYF.